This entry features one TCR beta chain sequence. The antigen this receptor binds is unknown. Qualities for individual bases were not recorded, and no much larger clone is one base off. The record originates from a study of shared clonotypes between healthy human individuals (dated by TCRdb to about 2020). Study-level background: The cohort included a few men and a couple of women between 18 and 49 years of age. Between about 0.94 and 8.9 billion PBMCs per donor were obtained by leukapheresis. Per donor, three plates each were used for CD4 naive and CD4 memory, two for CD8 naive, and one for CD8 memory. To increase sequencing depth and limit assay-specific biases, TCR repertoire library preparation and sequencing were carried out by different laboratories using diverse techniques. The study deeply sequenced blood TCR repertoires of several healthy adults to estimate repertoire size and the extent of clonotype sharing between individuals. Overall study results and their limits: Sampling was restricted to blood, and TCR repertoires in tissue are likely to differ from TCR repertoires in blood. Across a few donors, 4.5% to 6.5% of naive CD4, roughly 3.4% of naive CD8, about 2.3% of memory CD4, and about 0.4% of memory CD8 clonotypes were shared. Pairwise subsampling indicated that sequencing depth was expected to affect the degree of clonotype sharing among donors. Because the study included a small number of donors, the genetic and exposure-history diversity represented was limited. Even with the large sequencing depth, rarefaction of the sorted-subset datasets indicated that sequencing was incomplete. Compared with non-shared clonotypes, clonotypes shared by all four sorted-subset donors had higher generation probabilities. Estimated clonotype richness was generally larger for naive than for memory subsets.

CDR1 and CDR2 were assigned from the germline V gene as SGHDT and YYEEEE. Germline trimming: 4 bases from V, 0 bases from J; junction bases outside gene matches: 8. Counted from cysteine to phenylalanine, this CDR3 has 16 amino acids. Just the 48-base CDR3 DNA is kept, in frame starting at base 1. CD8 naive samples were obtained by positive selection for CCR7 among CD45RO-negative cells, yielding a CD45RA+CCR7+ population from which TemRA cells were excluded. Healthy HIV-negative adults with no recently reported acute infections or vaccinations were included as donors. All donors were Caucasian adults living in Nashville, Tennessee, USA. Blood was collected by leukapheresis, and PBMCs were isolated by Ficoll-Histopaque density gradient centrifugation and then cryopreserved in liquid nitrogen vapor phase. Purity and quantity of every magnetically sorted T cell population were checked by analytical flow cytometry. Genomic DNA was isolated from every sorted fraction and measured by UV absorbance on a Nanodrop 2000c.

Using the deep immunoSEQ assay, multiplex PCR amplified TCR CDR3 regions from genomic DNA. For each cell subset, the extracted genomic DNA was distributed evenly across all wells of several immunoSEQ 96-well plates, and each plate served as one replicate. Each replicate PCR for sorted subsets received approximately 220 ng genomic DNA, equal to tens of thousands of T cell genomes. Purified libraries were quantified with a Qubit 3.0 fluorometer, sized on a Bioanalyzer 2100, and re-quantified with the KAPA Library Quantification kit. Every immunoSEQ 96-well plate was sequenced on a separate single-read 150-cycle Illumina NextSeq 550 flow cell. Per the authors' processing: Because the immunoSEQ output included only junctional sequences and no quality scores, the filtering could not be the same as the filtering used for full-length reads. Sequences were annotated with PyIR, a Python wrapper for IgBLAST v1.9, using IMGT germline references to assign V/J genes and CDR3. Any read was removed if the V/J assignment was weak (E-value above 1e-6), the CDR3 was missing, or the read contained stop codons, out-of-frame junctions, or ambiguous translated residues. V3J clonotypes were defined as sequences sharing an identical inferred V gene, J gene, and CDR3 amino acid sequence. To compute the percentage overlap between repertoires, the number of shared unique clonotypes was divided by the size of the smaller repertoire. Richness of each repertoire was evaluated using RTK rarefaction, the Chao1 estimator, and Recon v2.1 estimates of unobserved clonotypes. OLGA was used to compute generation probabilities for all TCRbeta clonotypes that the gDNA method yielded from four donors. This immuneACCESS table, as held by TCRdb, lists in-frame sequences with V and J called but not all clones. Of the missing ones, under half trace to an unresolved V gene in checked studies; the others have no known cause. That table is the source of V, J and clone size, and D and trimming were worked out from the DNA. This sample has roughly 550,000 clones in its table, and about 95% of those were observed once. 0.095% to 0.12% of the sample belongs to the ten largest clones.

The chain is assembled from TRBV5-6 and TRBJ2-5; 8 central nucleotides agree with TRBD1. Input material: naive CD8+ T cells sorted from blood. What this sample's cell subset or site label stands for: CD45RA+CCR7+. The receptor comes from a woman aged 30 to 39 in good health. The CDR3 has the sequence CASSPTGAKYQETQYF. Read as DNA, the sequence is TGTGCCAGCAGCCCGACAGGGGCTAAGTACCAAGAGACCCAGTACTTC.